This T cell receptor beta chain comes out of a study of cytomegalovirus exposure and HLA in healthy donors (dated by TCRdb to 2016 to 2017). For context, the study as a whole: In an earlier analysis of 587 of the donors, 250 to 350 Gb of sequence data and 90 million to 120 million unique TCR beta sequences from 150 million to 200 million T cells were reported. In a later analysis, previously published TCR beta repertoires from 500 to 750 donors were re-analyzed and high-resolution HLA genotyping was added so that TCR occurrence patterns could be studied. Donor age, sex, ethnicity and CMV serostatus were collected together with the repertoire data. All discovery cohort repertoires had been generated on a single sequencing platform. Rather than drawing on any new phenotypic data, the later analysis identified candidate immune exposures from TCR beta sequences and the way those sequences occurred across donors. The study profiled the T cell repertoires of about 640 subjects by immunosequencing and related them to cytomegalovirus serostatus. An earlier analysis of approximately 630 of the donors applied high-throughput TCR beta sequencing to assess whether each TCR beta V gene segment acted as functional or pseudogenic. Typing coverage varied by locus: roughly 629-630 donors for A, B, C, DRB1 and DQB1; roughly 560 for DQA1; over 600 for DPA1; about 450 for DPB1. In addition to the first cohort of 666 subjects, a separate validation cohort of around 110 different subjects was used. On average, around 230,000 unique TCR beta nucleotide sequences were sequenced per donor among some 420 genotyped donors of the cohort, with roughly 18% of those sequences being non-productive. To predict cytomegalovirus infection status, the study brought together high-throughput TCR immunosequencing, statistical association of individual TCRs with disease status, and machine learning. Of the 300 to 500 genotyped donors, 81% were placed in the genetic ancestry cluster associated with self-reported Caucasian donors. The study was designed to test whether signatures of past pathogen exposure could be identified by cataloging public T cell receptors. Roughly 5 DR-DQ haplotypes were treated as single units for association and clustering because of strong linkage in the cohort. Approximately 330 gigabases of sequencing data and around 85 million unique TCR sequences made up an early release that covered approximately 620 HLA-typed donors. HLA typing covered class I and class II loci at four-digit resolution. A later genetic analysis took genome-wide SNP genotypes for about 55% of the 666 donors and used that subset as a discovery cohort. Broader findings and caveats from the paper: The only immune exposure information available for the cohort was CMV serostatus. Correlated functional status among segregating V segments might reflect linkage disequilibrium, but an unknown experimental factor could not be ruled out. A later analysis found that most CMV-associated TCR beta chains appeared HLA-restricted, with HLA associations seemingly driven largely by CMV exposure. A later genetic analysis associated a missense DCLRE1C variant with V-gene and J-gene trimming of TCR beta chains, and an independent cohort replicated the association. Only TCR beta chains were sequenced in this cohort, and the absence of alpha or paired-chain data limited detectable features. A further reported finding was that TCR beta sequences accurately predicted the HLA-A and HLA-B alleles for most subjects in the first cohort. A later analysis found that HLA-associated TCR beta chains were more clonally expanded and had lower generation probabilities than equally common non-associated chains. Across donors, most TCR sequences were observed very rarely, whereas some public TCRs were present in many individuals. Several of the top co-occurrence clusters appeared to be linked to parvovirus B19, influenza, CMV and Epstein-Barr virus, according to a later analysis. A cluster of highly shared sequence variants was judged likely to represent a technical artifact of the sequencing pipeline. In an earlier analysis of approximately 590 of the donors, most TCR beta V segments appeared in productive rearrangements about 87% or about 30% of the time, broadly matching IMGT annotations. The authors suggested that the approach could potentially be extended to other disease states and immunological phenotypes. A later analysis associated 16,951 TCR beta sequences with specific HLA alleles at a false discovery rate of 0.05. A later analysis found that TCR association rates varied across HLA loci, with DRB1 alleles showing the most associated TCRs and HLA-C alleles the fewest. The study gave a list of about 160 TCR beta chains associated with cytomegalovirus. When HLA alleles, especially DR and DQ, strongly co-occurred, TCR associations were difficult to assign to individual alleles. In vitro tests confirmed that a few of the cytomegalovirus-associated TCR beta chains recognize cytomegalovirus antigens. Sequencing depth was assumed to be roughly uniform across donors in the presence/absence analyses, though that assumption may not hold. Cytomegalovirus status was reported to be diagnosed by the classifier with high specificity and sensitivity in both the original and validation cohorts. In a later genetic analysis, fewer N-insertions in productive TCRs were reported among donors in an Asian-associated ancestry cluster than the 666-donor mean. Some IMGT-functional V segments, including TRBV6-2 and TRBV6-3, could not be distinguished by the 87-base-pair reads and were therefore excluded. Because some donors lacked HLA typing at each locus, the association tests relied only on the typed subset. About 17 rarely observed V segments, including chromosome 9 orphons, were excluded from the earlier analysis of approximately 500 of the donors because counts were too low.

Regarding this clone: The clone's antigen remains unknown. Base qualities were left out, and no much larger clone turns up one base away.

Germline trimming amounts to 7 bases on V and 10 bases on J, with 11 as the count of junction bases outside the gene matches. The CDR3 covers 14 residues, taking in both the cysteine and the phenylalanine. Only the CDR3 DNA stays, 42 bases, in frame from base 1. The germline V gene encodes CDR1 SNHLY and CDR2 FYNNEI. Library preparation used the immunoSEQ multiplex PCR assay. The multiplex PCR relied on a mix of 60 forward primers for TCR Vbeta segments and 13 reverse primers for TCR Jbeta segments. The CDR3 region of rearranged TCR beta genes was amplified from genomic DNA with a multiplex PCR assay. Amplified TCR beta libraries were sequenced as 87-base-pair reads on the Illumina HiSeq System. The study's processing was this. A later analysis tallied tens of millions of unique TCR beta chains across the 666 repertoires, and around 12 million of those chains were shared by two or more donors. Raw reads were error-corrected and collapsed into unique sequences by a nearest-neighbor algorithm in which closely related sequences were merged to remove PCR and sequencing errors. V, D and J gene segments were assigned by aligning CDR3 sequences to IMGT reference sequences. For a sequence to be retained, a match of at least six nucleotides was required to both a V gene segment and a J gene segment. Rearrangements were classified as productive when the CDR3 lacked stop codons and remained in frame with V and J, and all other rearrangements were classified as non-productive. Following IMGT convention, CDR3 was defined as the stretch from the second conserved V-encoded cysteine to the conserved J-encoded phenylalanine. Sequences without an unambiguous match to a single V gene segment were excluded from the earlier analysis of several hundred of the donors. An earlier analysis of several hundred of the donors called V segments functional above 56.7% productive rearrangements and segregating when the between-donor standard deviation exceeded 5%. A statistical classification framework was built for diagnosing cytomegalovirus status from the catalog of TCR beta chain sequences. In a later analysis, TCR nucleotide sequences were compared against IMGT/GENE-DB human TR gene sequences so that V and J genes could be assigned. The TCRdist pipeline was used in a later analysis to assign CDR3 sequences and most-parsimonious VDJ recombination scenarios. A later analysis defined each TCR beta chain by its CDR3 amino acid sequence plus V-gene family, and excluded reads lacking a unique V-gene family. As a way to deal with suspected cross-contamination and a sequencing artifact, a later analysis dropped 450 to 600 nucleotide sequences that were highly shared and had low generation probability. For each public chain, a later analysis derived a clonal expansion index from normalized ranks of inferred template counts within each repertoire. A later analysis computed generation probabilities with a VDJ recombination model fitted to out-of-frame rearrangements, and checked the results against IGoR. A later analysis scored TCR-TCR, TCR-HLA and TCR-CMV co-occurrence with hypergeometric tests, applying a repertoire-size bias correction to TCR pairs. A later analysis estimated false discovery rates by permuting HLA or CMV assignments 20 times. In a later analysis, co-occurring TCRs were grouped using DBSCAN, with TCRdist sequence similarity added in when clustering inside HLA-allele-positive subsets. Repertoires with fewer than 30,000 or more than 120,000 public chains were left out of co-occurrence clustering, as were five repertoires with anomalous nucleotide sharing. In TCRdb, the immuneACCESS table is reduced to in-frame sequences with V and J assigned. These tables do not hold every clone; where another copy was compared, an unresolved V gene accounts for under half, and the others remain unexplained. That table furnishes V, J and clone size, whereas the DNA furnished D and trimming. The table for this sample lists about 110,000 clones; roughly two thirds of them were counted only once. The ten largest clones represent about 2.5% of the sample.

The cohort consisted of 666 healthy bone marrow donors. At the time of sampling, all cohort members were nominally healthy, though unrecorded immune exposures were likely present. The donor was CMV seronegative and was included in the group of 352 seronegative cohort members. Every donor gave a peripheral blood sample, and the peripheral blood mononuclear cells from that sample were used for TCR beta sequencing. Genomic DNA was extracted from the blood cell samples with the Qiagen DNeasy Blood Extraction Kit. The origin of this receptor is a female donor in good health and CMV-seronegative. Source material: PBMCs. This chain is built from TRBV2 and TRBJ2-1, with 9 bases in between that match TRBD2. Here is the DNA: TGTGCCAGCACCGAAAGAGCGGGGGGAGGGGAGCAGTTCTTC. Its amino acids are CASTERAGGGEQFF.